This T cell receptor beta chain was sequenced during a study of cytomegalovirus exposure and HLA in healthy donors. Study observations and caveats: Follow-up analysis later connected one missense variant in DCLRE1C with trimming of TCR beta V- and J-genes.

It was with 60 Vbeta and 13 Jbeta primers that the PCR ran. Sequencing used immunoSEQ multiplex PCR; TCRdb keeps in-frame clones, though not all of them. The table shows about 140,000 clones, with about 80% occurring only once. All donors participated as healthy donors of bone marrow. With regard to this clone: What it binds is not known.

The V gene lost 7 bases and the J gene lost 1 base, with 10 bases spanning the gap. CDR3 size: 14 residues. Germline CDR1 reads LNHNV; CDR2 reads YYDKDF (reference sequence). J is TRBJ2-2 and V is TRBV15; possible D gene TRBD2, 6 bases. This TCR derives from a woman in her twenties or thirties in good health and CMV-seronegative. Sequencing used PBMCs. The CDR3 spells CATNPGVNTGELFF. For the CDR3, the DNA is TGTGCCACCAACCCGGGGGTGAACACCGGGGAGCTGTTTTTT. Together with reference TRBV15 and TRBJ2-2, the CDR3 gives the full variable domain: DAMVIQNPRYQVTQFGKPVTLSCSQTLNHNVMYWYQQKSSQAPKLLFHYYDKDFNNEADTPDNFQSRRPNTSFCFLDIRSPGLGDTAMYLCATNPGVNTGELFFGEGSRLTVL.